This T cell receptor (beta chain) was recorded in a study of blood T cells in healthy people across ages. Regarding the study as a whole: The study found more naive CD4+ cells and higher diversity in long-lived than aged donors.

Trimming shortened V by 3 bases and J by 9 bases, and 18 bases separated the two germline ends. This CDR3 has 15 amino acids. Alongside a J-beta primer mix, a sample-barcoded 5' primer served in a second PCR lasting about 6 to 11 cycles. MiXCR, applied by TCRdb to the 5' RACE reads, yields one record per CDR3 protein. The sample consists of hundreds of thousands of distinct CDR3 sequences, around a fifth of them appearing once. In regard to this clonotype: Its antigen is as yet unknown.

This TCR was sampled from a man aged 65 to 79 in good health. Sequenced: blood. The chain has TRBV12-3 or TRBV12-4 and TRBJ2-1; the D call may be TRBD1 or TRBD2 (5 bases each). The DNA of the CDR3 is TGTGCCAGCAGTTTTCAACAGGACTCTATTCGTGAGCAGTTCTTC. This gives the protein CASSFQQDSIREQFF.